Listed here are 16 T cell receptor beta chains from one sample, sequenced in a study of T-cell memory formation after mild COVID-19. TCRdb recomputed calls from the 5' RACE reads with MiXCR, one row per CDR3 protein. Of 400,000 to 500,000 distinct CDR3 sequences in the sample, 20% were seen once. The material sequenced was PBMCs or a T cell subset sorted from them (not recorded which). The receptors were gathered from an adult woman who had mild COVID-19 (a few samples of this study predate the infection). Cell type and time point are not known.

There are a few counts of this clonotype. The chain combines TRBV6-2 or TRBV6-3 with TRBJ2-3, with TRBD1 identical over 7 bases. Trimming took 5 bases from V and 0 from J; bases not matched to a gene: 2. The CDR3 length is 14 residues. Germline CDR1 MNHEY, CDR2 SVGEGT. The CDR3 loop reads CASSPTGSTDTQYF. For the CDR3, the DNA is TGTGCCAGCAGTCCGACAGGGAGCACAGATACGCAGTATTTT.

This sequence joins TRBV19 and TRBJ2-1; D is perhaps TRBD2 (7 bases). Germline-derived CDR1 and CDR2 are LNHDA and SQIVND (reference sequence). V was pared by 5 bases and J by 5 bases, with 22 bases between. This CDR3 region has 17 residues. This CDR3 reads CASSVYQGRELNNEQFF. The CDR3 region has the DNA TGTGCCAGTAGTGTATATCAGGGGCGGGAGTTAAACAATGAGCAGTTCTTC.

This clonotype has only a few counts. The CDR3 region has the DNA TGTGCCAGCAGCCAAACCGATCAGCCCCAGCATTTT. It encodes CASSQTDQPQHF. The chain uses TRBV3-1 and TRBJ1-5; D gene uncertain. This CDR3 has 12 residues. The ends were cut back, 2 bases at V and 5 bases at J, with 4 bases in the middle. Germline CDR1 and CDR2: LGHDT and YNNKEL (reference sequence).

This clonotype was observed a handful of times. V gene TRBV9 combines with J gene TRBJ2-1, with unresolved D. Looked up from germline, CDR1 is SGDLS and CDR2 is YYNGEE. This CDR3 has 13 residues. Trimming took 3 bases from V and 7 from J, leaving 11 bases between them. The CDR3 protein is CASSAFRQNEQFF. The CDR3 bases are TGTGCCAGCAGCGCATTCCGGCAGAATGAGCAGTTCTTC.

The V call is TRBV15, the J call TRBJ2-3; D unresolved. V was cut by 1 base and J by 1 base, with 6 bases left in between. CDR3 size: 14 residues. Germline CDR1 is LNHNV and CDR2 is YYDKDF (reference sequence). The CDR3 loop reads CATSRVRGTDTQYF. In DNA form, the CDR3 reads TGTGCCACCAGCAGAGTTAGGGGCACAGATACGCAGTATTTT.

The chain employs TRBV7-8 and TRBJ2-7; 15 nucleotides agree with TRBD2. V lost 5 bases to trimming and J lost 0 bases; unmatched junction nucleotides: 20. Germline CDR1 and CDR2: SGHVS and FQNEAQ. The CDR3 spans 22 residues. The CDR3 loop is CASSGDGFGGLAGGYSSYEQYF. Written as DNA, the CDR3 is TGTGCCAGCAGCGGGGACGGGTTTGGGGGACTAGCGGGAGGTTATAGCTCCTACGAGCAGTACTTC.

In this sample, this clonotype turned up a few times. This sequence joins TRBV12-3 or TRBV12-4 and TRBJ2-2; D remains ambiguous. With 6 bases removed from V and 1 base from J, the gap between germline ends came to 18 bases. The CDR3 loop spans 17 amino acids. This chain's CDR3 is CASSPRIGGKNTGELFF. Written as DNA, the CDR3 is TGTGCCAGCAGCCCGAGGATAGGCGGCAAGAACACCGGGGAGCTGTTTTTT.

This clonotype turned up a few times. J is TRBJ1-5 and V is TRBV2; tentatively, D is TRBD1 (5 bases). The CDR3 has 13 residues. CDR1 is SNHLY and CDR2 is FYNNEI in the germline V gene. Trimming cost V 10 bases and J 6 bases, with 16 bases left between them. In DNA form, the CDR3 reads TGTGCCACCGGCGGGGGTTGGGGTCAGCCCCAGCATTTT. Amino acids: CATGGGWGQPQHF.

This clonotype was detected a few times. The chain joins TRBV9 to TRBJ2-1; 8 bases map to TRBD2. The germline gives CDR1 SGDLS, CDR2 YYNGEE. CDR3 length: 20 amino acids. V shed 0 bases and J 4 bases; nucleotides not matched to a gene: 18. The CDR3 bases are TGTGCCAGCAGCGTAGCATGTCCCCCACCTCCTAGCGGGCATTACAATGAGCAGTTCTTC. Translating gives CASSVACPPPPSGHYNEQFF. The complete variable domain, with remaining parts taken from reference TRBV9 and TRBJ2-1, reads DSGVTQTPKHLITATGQRVTLRCSPRSGDLSVYWYQQSLDQGLQFLIQYYNGEERAKGNILERFSAQQFPDLHSELNLSSLELGDSALYFCASSVACPPPPSGHYNEQFFGPGTRLTVL.

This clonotype was detected a few times. The gene calls are TRBV5-1 and TRBJ2-1; D is perhaps TRBD1 (6 bases). CDR1 and CDR2 from the germline V gene are SGHRS and YFSETQ. This CDR3 contains 14 residues. Trimming pared 5 bases from V and 2 bases from J, leaving 11 bases between. CDR3 bases: TGCGCCAGCAGTACGACAGGTCCCTACAATGAGCAGTTCTTC. This encodes CASSTTGPYNEQFF.

The rearrangement links TRBV7-9 to TRBJ2-7; D unresolved. The length of the CDR3 is 16 residues. V was clipped by 1 base and J by 0 bases, with 13 bases between them. Per the germline V gene, CDR1 is SEHNR and CDR2 is FQNEAQ (reference sequence). The CDR3 bases are TGTGCCAGCAGCTTAGATTTCTCGAGAACCTCCTACGAGCAGTACTTC. Translation: CASSLDFSRTSYEQYF.

This clonotype was counted between two and nine times. The chain has TRBV29-1 and TRBJ2-5; 9 bases line up with TRBD2. In germline, CDR1 is SQVTM, CDR2 ANQGSEA. The CDR3 runs to 15 residues. V lost 2 bases to trimming and J lost 4 bases; unmatched junction nucleotides: 8. The CDR3 reads CSVEWSWTSVETQYF. CDR3 coding DNA: TGCAGCGTTGAATGGAGCTGGACTAGCGTAGAGACCCAGTACTTC.

The chain carries TRBV25-1 and TRBJ2-1; D unresolved. The CDR3 covers 11 residues. Trimming stripped 8 bases from V and 2 bases from J, with 4 bases between. Germline V lookup: CDR1 MGHDK, CDR2 SYGVNS. The CDR3 nucleotides are TGTGCCAGCTGGACCTACAATGAGCAGTTCTTC. This translates into CASWTYNEQFF. Full variable domain (outside the CDR3, taken from reference TRBV25-1 and TRBJ2-1): EADIYQTPRYLVIGTGKKITLECSQTMGHDKMYWYQQDPGMELHLIHYSYGVNSTEKGDLSSESTVSRIRTEHFPLTLESARPSHTSQYLCASWTYNEQFFGPGTRLTVL.

The table lists this clonotype with many counts. The V and J genes are TRBV5-1 and TRBJ1-2; 7 bases are shared with TRBD1. The CDR3 is 16 amino acids. Germline V gives CDR1 SGHRS, CDR2 YFSETQ. Trimming cost V 4 bases and J 0 bases; bases outside gene matches: 9. Here the CDR3 DNA reads TGCGCCAGCAGCCCGACAGGGTGGTCTCCTAACTATGGCTACACCTTC. This translates into CASSPTGWSPNYGYTF.

This clonotype has a count of ten or more. The chain combines TRBV6-5 with TRBJ1-1; the match to TRBD1 covers 8 bases. The CDR3 runs 14 residues. J was trimmed by 5 bases and V by 2 bases; bases with no gene match: 4. The V gene's germline CDR1 is MNHEY and CDR2 SVGAGI. The DNA of the CDR3 is TGTGCCAGCAGTTACGACAGGGGAATGACTGAAGCTTTCTTT. Translating it yields CASSYDRGMTEAFF.

In its sample, this clonotype was seen a few times. The J gene is TRBJ2-7, the V gene TRBV29-1; D may be TRBD1 or TRBD2 (5 bases each). Germline loops: CDR1 SQVTM, CDR2 ANQGSEA. This CDR3 spans 15 amino acids. V lost 1 base and J 2 bases, leaving 15 bases between the germline ends. This CDR3 is CSVEAPGPNTYEQYF. The CDR3 bases are TGCAGCGTTGAAGCTCCGGGACCCAATACCTACGAGCAGTACTTC.